A single TCR beta chain is shown here with its context. Its cognate antigen is unknown. The sample is drawn from a study of cytomegalovirus exposure and HLA in healthy donors. Regarding the study as a whole: High sensitivity and specificity were reportedly achieved when the classifier diagnosed cytomegalovirus status.

This CDR3 comprises 13 residues. CDR1 and CDR2 from the germline V gene are SGDLS and YYNGEE. The V and J ends lost 7 bases and 7 bases respectively, with 15 bases between them. This PCR relied on a set of 60 Vbeta primers and 13 Jbeta primers. Clones were sequenced by immunoSEQ multiplex PCR, and TCRdb holds only the in-frame ones, with some missing. Of about 140,000 clones listed, around two thirds were seen once; the top ten hold around 1.8%. The source of this sequence is a male donor in good health and CMV-seronegative. The sample consisted of PBMCs. This chain connects TRBV9 to TRBJ2-1, with D possibly TRBD2 on 6 matching bases. The CDR3 DNA sequence: TGTGCCAGCGCCCGGGACTCATCAAATGAGCAGTTCTTC. It translates to CASARDSSNEQFF.